This T cell receptor beta chain was captured in a study of human T cells and chemical hapten exposure. Overall study findings and caveats: DPC sensitization produced no change in TCRs with frequency above 1 in 1000.

The time point: healthy volunteer bleed at 6 weeks. Unseparated into fractions, whole blood served as the source from which total RNA was extracted. Separate cDNA molecules received unique molecular identifiers, which the library attached to them. Original processing methods: A per-sample median of roughly 100,000 TCRs was observed, with a range of roughly 20,000 to 690,600. TCRdb fed the RACE reads into MiXCR, producing one record per CDR3 protein. The authors' filters were not applied to this entry. This sample carries under 45,000 distinct CDR3 sequences, about 5.5% of them seen once, and the ten largest clones take roughly 13%. This clonotype has ten or more counts. Its antigen remains unidentified. Germline V gives CDR1 MNHEY, CDR2 SVGAGI. Trimming cost V 10 bases and J 4 bases; bases outside gene matches: 9. This CDR3 has 14 residues.

The sample comprised whole blood. This sequence originates from a human donor in good health. Some clones in this sample may be carry-over from other donors' samples. This chain uses TRBV6-5 with TRBJ2-2; 7 nucleotides align to TRBD2. The CDR3 bases are TGTGCCACCTTGGTTCCGGGAGGCACCGGGGAGCTGTTTTTT. Its protein product is CATLVPGGTGELFF.